The present T cell receptor beta chain was sequenced within a study of blood T cell repertoires in COVID-19. Original data processing: Using reference gene primer amplification, nucleated cell counts were estimated. Here immunoSEQ multiplex PCR was the method, and the copy in TCRdb shows in-frame clones only, minus some. V and J calls and clone size are copied from that table; D and trimming were computed from the DNA. The sample records approximately 190,000 clones, 75% to 95% being singletons. This CDR3 is built from 14 residues. With V trimmed by 0 bases and J by 8 bases, 5 bases remained unmatched. CDR1 and CDR2 (germline): MNHEY, SVGAGI.

This chain connects TRBV6-5 to TRBJ1-1; TRBD1 aligns across 8 bases. The sequencing input was peripheral blood. This clonotype was sampled from a middle-aged man with acute or convalescent COVID-19. The CDR3 loop reads CASSYSTGQGEAFF. CDR3 DNA sequence: TGTGCCAGCAGTTACTCCACCGGACAGGGAGAAGCTTTCTTT.